This section outlines one T cell receptor beta chain sequence together with its context. Antigen specificity is unknown. These data are taken from a study of PD-1 blockade in classical Hodgkin lymphoma. Regarding the study as a whole: With CD4+ cells, TCR diversity rose significantly by C4D1, but not with CD8+ cells. Whoever responded completely had baseline diversity much like that seen in newly diagnosed patients.

Following autologous stem cell transplantation, relapse occurred in every patient, and exposure to brentuximab vedotin varied. CD8+ T cell isolation from thawed PBMCs was performed by magnetic negative selection. Relapsed/refractory classical Hodgkin lymphoma patients had complete, partial or progressive responses. Some clones are missing from TCRdb's copy, which holds only in-frame ones; the method was immunoSEQ multiplex PCR. The sample consists of about 27,000 clones, 80% to 90% of them appearing once. J lost 4 bases, V lost 5 bases, and 12 bases had no gene match. Germline V gene lookup returns CDR1 SEHNR and CDR2 FQNEAQ (reference sequence). This CDR3 contains 17 residues.

The TCR was taken from a human donor with classical Hodgkin lymphoma. The sample in question was CD8+ T cells from blood, obtained at baseline. The V gene is TRBV7-9, the J gene TRBJ2-3; 10 bases agree with TRBD2. The CDR3 protein is CASSASRSSGRPDTQYF. The CDR3 DNA reads TGTGCCAGCAGCGCCTCGAGATCTAGCGGGAGACCAGATACGCAGTATTTT.